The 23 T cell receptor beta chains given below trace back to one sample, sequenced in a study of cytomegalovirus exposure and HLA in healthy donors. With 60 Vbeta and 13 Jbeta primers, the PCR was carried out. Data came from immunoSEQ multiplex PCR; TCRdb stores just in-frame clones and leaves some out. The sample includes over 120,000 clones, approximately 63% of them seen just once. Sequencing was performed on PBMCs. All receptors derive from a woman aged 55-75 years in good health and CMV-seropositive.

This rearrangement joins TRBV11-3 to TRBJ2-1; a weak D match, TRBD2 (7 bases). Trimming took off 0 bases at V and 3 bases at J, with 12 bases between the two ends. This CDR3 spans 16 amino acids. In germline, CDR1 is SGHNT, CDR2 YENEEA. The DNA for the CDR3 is TGTGCCAGCAGCTTAGACGGGGGGCTCCTCTACAATGAGCAGTTCTTC. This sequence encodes CASSLDGGLLYNEQFF.

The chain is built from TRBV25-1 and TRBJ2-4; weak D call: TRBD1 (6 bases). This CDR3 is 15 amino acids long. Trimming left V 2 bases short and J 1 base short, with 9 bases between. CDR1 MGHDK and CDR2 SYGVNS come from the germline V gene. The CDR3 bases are TGTGCCAGCAGTGAACCAAGGGGGGCCAAAAACATTCAGTACTTC. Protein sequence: CASSEPRGAKNIQYF.

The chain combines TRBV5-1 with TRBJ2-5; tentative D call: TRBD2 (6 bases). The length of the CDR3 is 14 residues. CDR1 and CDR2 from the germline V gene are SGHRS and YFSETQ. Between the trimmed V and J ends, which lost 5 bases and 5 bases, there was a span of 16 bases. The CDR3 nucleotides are TGCGCCAGCAGTCTGAAGGTAGCGGTCGAGACCCAGTACTTC. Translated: CASSLKVAVETQYF.

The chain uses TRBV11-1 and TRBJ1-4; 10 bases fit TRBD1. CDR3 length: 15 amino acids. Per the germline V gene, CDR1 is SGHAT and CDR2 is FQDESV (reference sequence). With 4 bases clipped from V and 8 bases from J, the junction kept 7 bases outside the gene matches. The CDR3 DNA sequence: TGTGCCAGCAGCTCGAGAGACAGGGGGCAAGAAAAACTGTTTTTT. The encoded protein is CASSSRDRGQEKLFF.

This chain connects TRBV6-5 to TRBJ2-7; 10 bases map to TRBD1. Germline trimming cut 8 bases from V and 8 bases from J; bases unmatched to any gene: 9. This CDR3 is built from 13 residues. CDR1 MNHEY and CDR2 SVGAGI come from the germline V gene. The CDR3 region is CASGQGGTGKQYF. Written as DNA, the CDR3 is TGTGCCAGCGGACAGGGGGGTACGGGAAAGCAGTACTTC.

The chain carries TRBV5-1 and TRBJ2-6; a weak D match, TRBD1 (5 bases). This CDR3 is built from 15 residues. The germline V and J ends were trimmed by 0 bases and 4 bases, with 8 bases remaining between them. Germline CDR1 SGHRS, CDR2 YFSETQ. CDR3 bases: TGCGCCAGCAGCTTGGTTCCAGGGGGGGCCAACGTCCTGACTTTC. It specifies CASSLVPGGANVLTF.

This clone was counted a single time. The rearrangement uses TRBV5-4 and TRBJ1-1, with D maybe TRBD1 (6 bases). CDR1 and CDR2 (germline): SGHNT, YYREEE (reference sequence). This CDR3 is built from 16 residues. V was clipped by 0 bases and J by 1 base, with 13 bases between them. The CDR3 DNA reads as TGTGCCAGCAGCTTGGATGGTGGGACACAGAACACTGAAGCTTTCTTT. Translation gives CASSLDGGTQNTEAFF. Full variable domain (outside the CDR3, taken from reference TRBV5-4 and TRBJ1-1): ETGVTQSPTHLIKTRGQQVTLRCSSQSGHNTVSWYQQALGQGPQFIFQYYREEENGRGNFPPRFSGLQFPNYSSELNVNALELDDSALYLCASSLDGGTQNTEAFFGQGTRLTVV.

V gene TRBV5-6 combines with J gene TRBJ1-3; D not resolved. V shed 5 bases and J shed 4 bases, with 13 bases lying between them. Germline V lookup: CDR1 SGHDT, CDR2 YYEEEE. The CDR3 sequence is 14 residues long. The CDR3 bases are TGTGCCAGCAGTCCCCGGGGATACGGAAACACCATATATTTT. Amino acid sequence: CASSPRGYGNTIYF.

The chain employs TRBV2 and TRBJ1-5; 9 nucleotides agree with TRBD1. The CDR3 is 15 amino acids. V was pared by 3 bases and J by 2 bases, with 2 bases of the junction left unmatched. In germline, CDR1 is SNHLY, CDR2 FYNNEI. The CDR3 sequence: CASSDGDRGNQPQHF. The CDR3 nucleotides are TGTGCCAGCAGTGACGGGGACAGGGGCAATCAGCCCCAGCATTTT.

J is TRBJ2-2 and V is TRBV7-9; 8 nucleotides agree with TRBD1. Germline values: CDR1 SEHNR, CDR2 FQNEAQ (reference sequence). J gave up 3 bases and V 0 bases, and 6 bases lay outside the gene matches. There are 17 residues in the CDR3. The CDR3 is CASSLAAGGGHTGELFF. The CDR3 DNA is TGTGCCAGCAGCTTAGCGGCAGGGGGCGGTCACACCGGGGAGCTGTTTTTT.

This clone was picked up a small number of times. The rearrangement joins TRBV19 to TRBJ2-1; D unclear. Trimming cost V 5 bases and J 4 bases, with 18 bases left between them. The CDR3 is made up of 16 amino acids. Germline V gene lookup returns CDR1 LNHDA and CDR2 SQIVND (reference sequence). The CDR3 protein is CASSGNNNNRYNEQFF. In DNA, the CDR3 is TGTGCCAGTAGTGGTAATAACAACAACAGATACAATGAGCAGTTCTTC.

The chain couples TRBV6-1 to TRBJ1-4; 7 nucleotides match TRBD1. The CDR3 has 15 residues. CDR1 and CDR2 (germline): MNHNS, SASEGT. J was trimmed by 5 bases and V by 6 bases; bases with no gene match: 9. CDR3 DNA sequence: TGTGCCAGCAGCGCTGACAGGGCACAAAATGAAAAACTGTTTTTT. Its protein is CASSADRAQNEKLFF.

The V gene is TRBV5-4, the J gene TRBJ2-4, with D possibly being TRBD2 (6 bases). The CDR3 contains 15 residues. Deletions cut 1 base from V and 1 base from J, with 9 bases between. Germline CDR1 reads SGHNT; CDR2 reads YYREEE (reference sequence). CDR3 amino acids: CASSLTGVAKNIQYF. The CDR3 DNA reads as TGTGCCAGCAGCTTGACGGGAGTGGCCAAAAACATTCAGTACTTC.

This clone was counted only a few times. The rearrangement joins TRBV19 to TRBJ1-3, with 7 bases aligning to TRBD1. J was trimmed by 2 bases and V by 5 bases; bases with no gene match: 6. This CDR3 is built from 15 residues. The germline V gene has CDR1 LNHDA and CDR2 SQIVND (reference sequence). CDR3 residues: CASSLRQGAGNTIYF. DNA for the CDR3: TGTGCCAGTAGTCTCCGTCAGGGGGCTGGAAACACCATATATTTT.

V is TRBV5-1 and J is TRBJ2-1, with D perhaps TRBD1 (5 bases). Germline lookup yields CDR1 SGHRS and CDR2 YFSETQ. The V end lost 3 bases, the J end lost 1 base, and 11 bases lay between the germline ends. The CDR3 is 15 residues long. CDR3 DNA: TGCGCCAGCAGCTCGGACCCAGGGTCCTACAATGAGCAGTTCTTC. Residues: CASSSDPGSYNEQFF.

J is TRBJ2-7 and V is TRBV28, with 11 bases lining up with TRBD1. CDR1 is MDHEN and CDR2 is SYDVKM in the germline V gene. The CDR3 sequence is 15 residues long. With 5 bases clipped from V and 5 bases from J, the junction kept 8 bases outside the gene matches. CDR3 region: CASSLTGTGGDEQYF. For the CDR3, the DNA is TGTGCCAGCAGTCTAACCGGGACAGGGGGGGACGAGCAGTACTTC. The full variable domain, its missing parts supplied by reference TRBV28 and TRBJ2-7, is DVKVTQSSRYLVKRTGEKVFLECVQDMDHENMFWYRQDPGLGLRLIYFSYDVKMKEKGDIPEGYSVSREKKERFSLILESASTNQTSMYLCASSLTGTGGDEQYFGPGTRLTVT.

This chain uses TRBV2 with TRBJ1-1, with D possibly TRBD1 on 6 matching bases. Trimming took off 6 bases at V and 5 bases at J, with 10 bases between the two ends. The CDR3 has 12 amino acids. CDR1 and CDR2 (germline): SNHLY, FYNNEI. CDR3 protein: CASSRGRTEAFF. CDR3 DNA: TGTGCCAGCAGCAGGGGAAGGACTGAAGCTTTCTTT.

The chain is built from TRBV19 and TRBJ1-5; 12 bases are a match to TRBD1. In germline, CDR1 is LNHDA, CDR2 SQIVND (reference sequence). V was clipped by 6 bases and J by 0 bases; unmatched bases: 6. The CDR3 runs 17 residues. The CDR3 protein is CASSSGTGGNSNQPQHF. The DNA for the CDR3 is TGTGCCAGTAGCTCCGGGACAGGGGGCAATAGCAATCAGCCCCAGCATTTT.

The CDR3 region is CSVGGDDRAALEAFF. The DNA for the CDR3 is TGCAGCGTTGGCGGTGACGACAGGGCTGCCCTTGAAGCTTTCTTT. The V call is TRBV29-1, the J call TRBJ1-1; 7 bases agree with TRBD1. Germline-derived CDR1 and CDR2 are SQVTM and ANQGSEA. With 4 bases clipped from V and 7 bases from J, the junction kept 15 bases outside the gene matches. The CDR3 runs to 15 residues.

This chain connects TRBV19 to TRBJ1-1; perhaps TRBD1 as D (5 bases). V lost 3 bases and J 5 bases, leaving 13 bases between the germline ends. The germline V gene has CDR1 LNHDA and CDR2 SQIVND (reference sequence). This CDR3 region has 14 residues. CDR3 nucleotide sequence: TGTGCCAGTAGTATGACAGAACAGAGGACTGAAGCTTTCTTT. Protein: CASSMTEQRTEAFF.

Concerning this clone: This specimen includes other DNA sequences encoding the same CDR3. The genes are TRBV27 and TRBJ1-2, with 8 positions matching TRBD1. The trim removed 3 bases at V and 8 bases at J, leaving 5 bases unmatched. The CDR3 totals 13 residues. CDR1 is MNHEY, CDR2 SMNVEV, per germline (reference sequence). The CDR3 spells CASSFRGRGGYTF. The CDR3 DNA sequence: TGTGCCAGCAGTTTCAGGGGGCGCGGCGGCTACACCTTC.

This CDR3 is CAISGKTGIEETQYF. The DNA for the CDR3 is TGTGCCATCAGTGGTAAGACAGGGATCGAAGAGACCCAGTACTTC. The chain carries TRBV10-3 and TRBJ2-5; 7 nucleotides match TRBD1. The V gene's germline CDR1 is ENHRY and CDR2 SYGVKD. V was pared by 4 bases and J by 3 bases, with 8 bases of the junction left unmatched. The CDR3 is made up of 15 amino acids.

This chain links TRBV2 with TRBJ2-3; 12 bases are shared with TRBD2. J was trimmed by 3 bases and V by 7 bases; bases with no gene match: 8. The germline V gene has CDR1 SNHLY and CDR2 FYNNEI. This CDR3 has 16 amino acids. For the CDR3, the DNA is TGTGCCAGCACCCGGGGAGGACTAGCGGGAACAGATACGCAGTATTTT. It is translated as CASTRGGLAGTDTQYF. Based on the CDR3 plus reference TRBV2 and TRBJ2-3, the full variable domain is EPEVTQTPSHQVTQMGQEVILRCVPISNHLYFYWYRQILGQKVEFLVSFYNNEISEKSEIFDDQFSVERPDGSNFTLKIRSTKLEDSAMYFCASTRGGLAGTDTQYFGPGTRLTVL.